These T cell receptor beta chains were read from a single sample in a study of cytomegalovirus exposure and HLA in healthy donors. The table came from immunoSEQ multiplex PCR; TCRdb's copy has only in-frame clones and leaves some out. The sample contains about 190,000 clones, roughly 77% of which appear only once. The sequenced material came from PBMCs. Receptors originate from a woman in her thirties in good health and CMV-seropositive. Both conserved end residues are part of each CDR3. Fields, in order: D gene, V gene, clone size, J gene, CDR3 protein, CDR3 DNA. D genes are given only for firm matches. Clone size is shown for a subset of rows, as once, few, many or a class of expanded clone.

D: .; V: TRBV6-1; size: .; J: TRBJ1-4; CDR3: CASSKQGTNEKLFF; DNA: TGTGCCAGCAGTAAACAGGGAACTAATGAAAAACTGTTTTTT
D: .; V: TRBV9; size: few; J: TRBJ1-1; CDR3: CASSTPGWGTEAFF; DNA: TGTGCCAGCAGCACCCCGGGGTGGGGCACTGAAGCTTTCTTT
D: TRBD1; V: TRBV18; size: .; J: TRBJ2-7; CDR3: CASSLNRGQDEQYF; DNA: TGTGCCAGCTCACTCAACAGGGGGCAGGACGAGCAGTACTTC
D: .; V: TRBV6-5; size: .; J: TRBJ2-7; CDR3: CASSYGATEQYF; DNA: TGTGCCAGCAGTTACGGGGCTACCGAGCAGTACTTC
D: .; V: TRBV25-1; size: .; J: TRBJ1-1; CDR3: CASSGLEAFF; DNA: TGTGCCAGCAGTGGACTTGAAGCTTTCTTT
D: .; V: TRBV5-1; size: .; J: TRBJ2-7; CDR3: CASSYSDGESYEQYF; DNA: TGCGCCAGCAGCTACTCGGACGGGGAATCCTACGAGCAGTACTTC
D: TRBD1; V: TRBV4-2; size: .; J: TRBJ1-5; CDR3: CASSQERTGGNQPQHF; DNA: TGTGCCAGCAGCCAAGAAAGGACAGGGGGCAATCAGCCCCAGCATTTT
D: .; V: TRBV5-1; size: few; J: TRBJ1-4; CDR3: CASSARTQGEKLFF; DNA: TGCGCCAGCAGCGCCCGGACCCAGGGGGAAAAACTGTTTTTT
D: .; V: TRBV19; size: .; J: TRBJ2-2; CDR3: CASSPRLIGGAGELFF; DNA: TGTGCCAGTAGTCCCCGTTTGATTGGAGGAGCTGGGGAGCTGTTTTTT
D: .; V: TRBV5-1; size: .; J: TRBJ2-2; CDR3: CASSWAGLNTGELFF; DNA: TGCGCCAGCAGCTGGGCCGGACTGAACACCGGGGAGCTGTTTTTT
D: .; V: TRBV28; size: .; J: TRBJ2-7; CDR3: CASMTRLPYHEQYF; DNA: TGTGCCAGCATGACGCGACTCCCCTACCACGAGCAGTACTTC
D: .; V: TRBV6-1; size: few; J: TRBJ1-1; CDR3: CASSEGPGTEAFF; DNA: TGTGCCAGCAGTGAAGGCCCGGGGACTGAAGCTTTCTTT
D: .; V: TRBV5-6; size: .; J: TRBJ2-7; CDR3: CASSVLARLPYEQYF; DNA: TGTGCCAGCAGCGTTCTAGCGCGCCTGCCCTACGAGCAGTACTTC
D: TRBD1; V: TRBV27; size: .; J: TRBJ1-1; CDR3: CASSLSTPGQGYEAFF; DNA: TGTGCCAGCAGTTTATCCACCCCGGGACAGGGTTATGAAGCTTTCTTT
D: TRBD2; V: TRBV5-6; size: .; J: TRBJ2-2; CDR3: CASSSPPPGLANTGELFF; DNA: TGTGCCAGCAGCTCTCCACCGCCGGGACTAGCGAACACCGGGGAGCTGTTTTTT
D: .; V: TRBV4-1; size: .; J: TRBJ2-7; CDR3: CASSQAASAGFAYEQYF; DNA: TGCGCCAGCAGCCAAGCTGCTAGTGCGGGATTCGCCTACGAGCAGTACTTC
D: .; V: TRBV5-4; size: .; J: TRBJ2-7; CDR3: CASSQAASASYEQYF; DNA: TGTGCCAGCAGTCAGGCGGCTAGCGCCTCCTACGAGCAGTACTTC
D: .; V: TRBV6-5; size: few; J: TRBJ2-3; CDR3: CASTGPRADTQYF; DNA: TGTGCCAGCACCGGCCCGCGGGCAGATACGCAGTATTTT
D: .; V: TRBV6-5; size: .; J: TRBJ1-5; CDR3: CASSRGIDQPQHF; DNA: TGTGCCAGCAGCCGGGGTATTGATCAGCCCCAGCATTTT
D: TRBD1; V: TRBV28; size: .; J: TRBJ1-6; CDR3: CASLGTAIYNSPLHF; DNA: TGTGCCAGTCTAGGGACAGCTATCTATAATTCACCCCTCCACTTT
D: TRBD1; V: TRBV28; size: .; J: TRBJ2-3; CDR3: CASSPGTEDTQYF; DNA: TGTGCCAGCAGTCCCGGGACAGAGGATACGCAGTATTTT
D: .; V: TRBV19; size: few; J: TRBJ1-1; CDR3: CASSIDEGTEAFF; DNA: TGTGCCAGTAGTATAGATGAGGGAACTGAAGCTTTCTTT
D: .; V: TRBV5-4; size: once; J: TRBJ1-1; CDR3: CASSLSGRTTNTEAFF; DNA: TGTGCCAGCAGCTTGAGTGGCAGGACAACGAACACTGAAGCTTTCTTT
D: TRBD1; V: TRBV18; size: .; J: TRBJ2-7; CDR3: CASSPAGGEQYF; DNA: TGTGCCAGCTCACCAGCAGGGGGCGAGCAGTACTTC
D: .; V: TRBV7-8; size: .; J: TRBJ1-1; CDR3: CASSLGRNTEAFF; DNA: TGTGCCAGCAGCTTAGGGAGGAACACTGAAGCTTTCTTT
D: .; V: TRBV6-6; size: .; J: TRBJ1-2; CDR3: CASSYDSGPLGYTF; DNA: TGTGCCAGCAGTTATGACAGTGGACCCTTAGGCTACACCTTC
D: .; V: TRBV27; size: .; J: TRBJ2-7; CDR3: CASSASYEQYF; DNA: TGTGCCAGCAGTGCTAGCTACGAGCAGTACTTC
D: TRBD2; V: TRBV27; size: .; J: TRBJ2-7; CDR3: CASRPSGTPYEQYF; DNA: TGTGCCAGCAGACCTAGCGGGACACCCTACGAGCAGTACTTC
D: .; V: TRBV18; size: .; J: TRBJ2-3; CDR3: CASSPQGEDTQYF; DNA: TGTGCCAGCTCACCCCAAGGGGAAGATACGCAGTATTTT
D: .; V: TRBV7-9; size: .; J: TRBJ2-7; CDR3: CSSTPTGSYEQYF; DNA: TGTTCCAGCACCCCGACGGGTTCCTACGAGCAGTACTTC
D: TRBD2; V: TRBV4-2; size: .; J: TRBJ2-3; CDR3: CASSHAGRLAGGKSWADTQYF; DNA: TGTGCCAGCAGCCACGCCGGGAGACTAGCGGGAGGAAAATCTTGGGCAGATACGCAGTATTTT
D: TRBD1; V: TRBV28; size: .; J: TRBJ1-3; CDR3: CASSPPYQGDTIYF; DNA: TGTGCCAGCAGTCCCCCGTATCAGGGGGACACCATATATTTT
D: TRBD2; V: TRBV7-8; size: .; J: TRBJ2-1; CDR3: CASSSGLAGVYNEQFF; DNA: TGTGCCAGCAGCTCGGGGCTAGCGGGAGTCTACAATGAGCAGTTCTTC
D: TRBD1; V: TRBV29-1; size: .; J: TRBJ1-1; CDR3: CSVEAGGGTEAFF; DNA: TGCAGCGTTGAGGCAGGGGGCGGCACTGAAGCTTTCTTT
D: TRBD2; V: TRBV7-2; size: .; J: TRBJ2-2; CDR3: CASGPRLAGDSGGELFF; DNA: TGTGCCAGCGGCCCCAGACTAGCGGGAGATTCAGGCGGGGAGCTGTTTTTT
D: .; V: TRBV5-1; size: .; J: TRBJ1-1; CDR3: CASSSDGSRTEAFF; DNA: TGCGCCAGCAGCTCCGACGGTTCGAGGACTGAAGCTTTCTTT
D: .; V: TRBV7-9; size: once; J: TRBJ2-7; CDR3: CASSLGPGYEQYF; DNA: TGTGCCAGCAGCTTAGGCCCCGGCTACGAGCAGTACTTC
D: .; V: TRBV7-9; size: .; J: TRBJ2-6; CDR3: CASSAPGLSSGANVLTF; DNA: TGTGCCAGCAGCGCGCCGGGACTCTCATCTGGGGCCAACGTCCTGACTTTC
D: TRBD1; V: TRBV27; size: .; J: TRBJ2-7; CDR3: CASSSGQAFYEQYF; DNA: TGTGCCAGCAGCTCCGGACAGGCCTTCTACGAGCAGTACTTC
D: .; V: TRBV7-2; size: .; J: TRBJ2-1; CDR3: CASSLALAPPEHEQFF; DNA: TGTGCCAGCAGCTTAGCCCTCGCCCCTCCCGAGCATGAGCAGTTCTTC
D: .; V: TRBV27; size: .; J: TRBJ2-7; CDR3: CASSLSHTTYEQYF; DNA: TGTGCCAGCAGTTTATCGCACACCACATACGAGCAGTACTTC
D: .; V: TRBV7-9; size: .; J: TRBJ2-7; CDR3: CASSPEGWRLYYEQYF; DNA: TGTGCCAGCAGCCCGGAGGGATGGCGGTTGTACTACGAGCAGTACTTC
D: .; V: TRBV29-1; size: .; J: TRBJ1-2; CDR3: CSGSGVWGGYTF; DNA: TGCAGCGGATCAGGGGTTTGGGGTGGCTACACCTTC
D: .; V: TRBV27; size: .; J: TRBJ2-1; CDR3: CASSLVVSRNEQFF; DNA: TGTGCCAGCAGTTTAGTAGTTTCTAGGAATGAGCAGTTCTTC
D: TRBD1; V: TRBV6-6; size: .; J: TRBJ1-6; CDR3: CASKPDREVSPLHF; DNA: TGTGCCAGCAAACCTGACAGGGAGGTTTCACCCCTCCACTTT
D: .; V: TRBV6-1; size: few; J: TRBJ2-6; CDR3: CASSERGGSGANVLTF; DNA: TGTGCCAGCAGTGAAAGGGGGGGCTCTGGGGCCAACGTCCTGACTTTC
D: .; V: TRBV9; size: .; J: TRBJ2-7; CDR3: CASSVGGPSYEQYF; DNA: TGTGCCAGCAGCGTCGGGGGGCCTTCCTACGAGCAGTACTTC
D: TRBD1; V: TRBV6-6; size: .; J: TRBJ2-7; CDR3: CASSSSGTGGYEQYF; DNA: TGTGCCAGCAGTTCATCCGGGACAGGGGGTTACGAGCAGTACTTC
D: TRBD2; V: TRBV5-6; size: .; J: TRBJ2-2; CDR3: CASSLEWTSGPESTGELFF; DNA: TGTGCCAGCAGCTTGGAGTGGACTAGCGGGCCCGAGAGCACCGGGGAGCTGTTTTTT
D: .; V: TRBV5-1; size: few; J: TRBJ1-5; CDR3: CASSPTLFGQPQHF; DNA: TGCGCCAGCAGCCCGACCCTTTTCGGGCAGCCCCAGCATTTT
D: TRBD2; V: TRBV18; size: once; J: TRBJ2-3; CDR3: CASSPKAGGDTQYF; DNA: TGTGCCAGCTCACCCAAAGCGGGAGGGGATACGCAGTATTTT
D: .; V: TRBV11-2; size: few; J: TRBJ2-7; CDR3: CASSFTGSLEQYF; DNA: TGTGCCAGCAGCTTCACCGGGAGTCTCGAGCAGTACTTC
D: TRBD2; V: TRBV10-3; size: .; J: TRBJ2-2; CDR3: CAISGNSGRGTGELFF; DNA: TGTGCCATCAGTGGAAATAGCGGGAGAGGGACCGGGGAGCTGTTTTTT
D: .; V: TRBV6-1; size: .; J: TRBJ2-7; CDR3: CASSLPYEQYF; DNA: TGTGCCAGCAGCCTCCCCTACGAGCAGTACTTC
D: TRBD2; V: TRBV5-1; size: once; J: TRBJ2-1; CDR3: CASSFDGTSVCEQFF; DNA: TGCGCCAGCAGCTTTGACGGGACTAGTGTCTGTGAGCAGTTCTTC
D: .; V: TRBV14; size: .; J: TRBJ2-2; CDR3: CASSRATGNTGELFF; DNA: TGTGCCAGCAGCCGGGCCACAGGGAACACCGGGGAGCTGTTTTTT
D: .; V: TRBV5-1; size: .; J: TRBJ2-7; CDR3: CASSHGQTYEQYF; DNA: TGCGCCAGCAGTCATGGACAGACCTACGAGCAGTACTTC
D: TRBD1; V: TRBV5-1; size: .; J: TRBJ2-2; CDR3: CASSRQAPGQGAGTGELFF; DNA: TGCGCCAGCAGCCGCCAAGCCCCGGGACAGGGGGCGGGGACCGGGGAGCTGTTTTTT
D: TRBD1; V: TRBV6-4; size: .; J: TRBJ2-7; CDR3: CASSEGPGGYEQYF; DNA: TGTGCCAGCAGTGAAGGCCCAGGGGGTTACGAGCAGTACTTC
D: TRBD1; V: TRBV19; size: .; J: TRBJ2-2; CDR3: CASSVTGANTGELFF; DNA: TGTGCCAGTAGTGTGACAGGGGCGAACACCGGGGAGCTGTTTTTT